The 3 T cell receptor beta chains below all came from one sample that was sequenced in a study of cytomegalovirus exposure and HLA in healthy donors. The PCR was carried out with 60 Vbeta primers and 13 Jbeta primers. Assay: immunoSEQ multiplex PCR; the TCRdb copy retains only in-frame clones and omits some. Here the sample spans approximately 180,000 clones, 73% being singletons. Sequenced input: PBMCs. These receptors came from a woman in her thirties in good health and CMV-seronegative.

This chain joins TRBV4-1 and TRBJ1-5, with D perhaps TRBD1 (5 bases). The CDR3 loop spans 16 amino acids. Trimming pared 0 bases from V and 2 bases from J, leaving 11 bases between. The germline V gene has CDR1 MGHRA and CDR2 YSYEKL. CDR3: CASSQDREWGNQPQHF. In DNA, the CDR3 is TGCGCCAGCAGCCAAGACAGGGAATGGGGCAATCAGCCCCAGCATTTT.

The chain has TRBV19 and TRBJ2-1, with D perhaps matching TRBD1 (6 bases). Trimming pared 7 bases from V and 3 bases from J, leaving 13 bases between. The CDR3 length is 14 residues. CDR1 and CDR2 from the germline V gene are LNHDA and SQIVND (reference sequence). CDR3 sequence reads: CASKTGTNYNEQFF. The CDR3, as DNA: TGTGCCAGTAAGACCGGGACAAACTACAATGAGCAGTTCTTC.

This chain uses TRBV7-9 with TRBJ1-2; D remains unclear. V was shortened by 7 bases and J by 2 bases, with 11 bases between the two germline ends. This CDR3 region has 13 residues. Looked up from germline, CDR1 is SEHNR and CDR2 is FQNEAQ (reference sequence). The CDR3 reads CASIPSFNYGYTF. Written as DNA, the CDR3 is TGTGCCAGCATCCCCAGTTTCAACTATGGCTACACCTTC.